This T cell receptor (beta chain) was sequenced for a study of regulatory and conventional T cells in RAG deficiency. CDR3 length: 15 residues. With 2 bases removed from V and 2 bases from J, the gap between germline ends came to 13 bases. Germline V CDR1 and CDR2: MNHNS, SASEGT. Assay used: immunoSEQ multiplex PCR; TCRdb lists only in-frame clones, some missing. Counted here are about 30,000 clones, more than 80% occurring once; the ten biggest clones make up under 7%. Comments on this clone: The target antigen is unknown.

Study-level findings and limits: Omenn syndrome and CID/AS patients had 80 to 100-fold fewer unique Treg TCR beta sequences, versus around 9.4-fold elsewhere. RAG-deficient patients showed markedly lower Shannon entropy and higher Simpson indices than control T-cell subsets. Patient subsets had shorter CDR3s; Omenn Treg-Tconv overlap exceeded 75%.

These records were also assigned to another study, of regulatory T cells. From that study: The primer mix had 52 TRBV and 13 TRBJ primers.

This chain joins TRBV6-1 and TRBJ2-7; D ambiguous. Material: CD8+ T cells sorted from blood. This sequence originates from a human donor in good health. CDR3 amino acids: CASSEYALETYEQYF. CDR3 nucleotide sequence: TGTGCCAGCAGTGAATATGCCTTGGAAACCTACGAGCAGTACTTC.